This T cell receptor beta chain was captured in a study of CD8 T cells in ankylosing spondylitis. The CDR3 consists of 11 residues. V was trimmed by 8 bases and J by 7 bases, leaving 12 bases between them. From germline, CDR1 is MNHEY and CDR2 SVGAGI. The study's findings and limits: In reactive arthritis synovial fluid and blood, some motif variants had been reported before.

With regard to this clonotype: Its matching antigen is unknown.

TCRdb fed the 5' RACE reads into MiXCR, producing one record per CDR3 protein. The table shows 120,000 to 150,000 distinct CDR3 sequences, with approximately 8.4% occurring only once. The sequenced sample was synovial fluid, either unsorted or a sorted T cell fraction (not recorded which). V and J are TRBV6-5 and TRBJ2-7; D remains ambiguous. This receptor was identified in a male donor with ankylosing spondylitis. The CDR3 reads CASGYLGEQYF. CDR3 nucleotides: TGTGCCAGCGGATACCTGGGGGAGCAGTACTTC.